This paragraph reports one T cell receptor beta chain. Its antigen remains unknown. The data belong to a study of cytomegalovirus exposure and HLA in healthy donors. With 3 bases removed from V and 6 bases from J, the gap between germline ends came to 15 bases. The CDR3 length is 15 residues. Germline V gene data show CDR1 as LGHNA and CDR2 as YNFKEQ. General study results and limits: Later genetic work tied a missense DCLRE1C variant to beta-chain V and J trimming.

PCR primers comprised 60 Vbeta and 13 Jbeta primers. The method was immunoSEQ multiplex PCR; TCRdb's version includes in-frame clones alone and lacks a portion of them. The data show about 150,000 clones, roughly 80% seen once. This receptor was identified in a man aged 25 to 40 in good health and CMV-seropositive. This chain links TRBV4-2 with TRBJ1-5, with D tentatively TRBD1 (6 bases). The specimen sequenced was PBMCs. CDR3 coding DNA: TGTGCCAGCAGCCAGGTGACAGGAGGCGGTCAGCCCCAGCATTTT. It specifies CASSQVTGGGQPQHF.